These 5 T cell receptor beta chains share one sample of origin, sequenced in a study of beta chain features in type 1 diabetes. What was sequenced were expressed TCRB transcripts, since all of the isolated RNA had been reverse transcribed. TCRdb keeps only in-frame clones here, not all; method: immunoSEQ multiplex PCR. This table has 450,000 to 550,000 clones, 30% appearing once. The sequenced material came from naive CD4+ T cells from blood. These receptors came from a man between 18 and 29 years old in good health.

This clone was observed a few times. The rearrangement uses TRBV7-9 and TRBJ2-7; 10 bases map to TRBD2. CDR1 SEHNR and CDR2 FQNEAQ come from the germline V gene (reference sequence). Trimming removed 4 bases from V and 2 bases from J; junction bases left unmatched: 14. The CDR3 consists of 18 residues. CDR3 sequence reads: CASSSRLAGYTVAYEQYF. The CDR3 DNA sequence: TGTGCCAGCAGCTCAAGACTAGCGGGTTATACAGTGGCCTACGAGCAGTACTTC.

This clone was picked up one time. The rearrangement uses TRBV2 and TRBJ2-7; the D is unclear. The V gene's germline CDR1 is SNHLY and CDR2 FYNNEI. This CDR3 spans 11 amino acids. Trimming left V 4 bases short and J 7 bases short, with 8 bases between. CDR3 DNA: TGTGCCAGCAGTGTAATGGGTGAGCAGTACTTC. It encodes CASSVMGEQYF.

The chain combines TRBV30 with TRBJ1-2, with D tentatively TRBD1 (6 bases). The CDR3 is made up of 14 amino acids. V lost 3 bases and J 5 bases, leaving 16 bases between the germline ends. The germline CDR1 and CDR2 sequences are GTSNPN and SVGIG (reference sequence). The CDR3 DNA reads TGTGCCTGGAGCGCTTCGGACAGATCGTATGGCTACACCTTC. Its protein is CAWSASDRSYGYTF. The full variable domain, in which reference TRBV30 and TRBJ1-2 provide the parts outside the CDR3, is SQTIHQWPATLVQPVGSPLSLECTVEGTSNPNLYWYRQAAGRGLQLLFYSVGIGQISSEVPQNLSASRPQDRQFILSSKKLLLSDSGFYLCAWSASDRSYGYTFGSGTRLTVV.

The chain has TRBV6-6 and TRBJ2-7, with D possibly matching TRBD1 (5 bases). V was cut by 0 bases and J by 3 bases, with 9 bases left in between. CDR3 length: 14 residues. Germline values: CDR1 MNHNY, CDR2 SVGAGI (reference sequence). The CDR3 nucleotides read TGTGCCAGCAGTTACTCGCAGGGTAACTACGAGCAGTACTTC. This sequence encodes CASSYSQGNYEQYF.

This clone occurred a few times. At one end, the junction sequence differs from germline, possibly due to a read error. This chain connects TRBV7-9 to TRBJ2-1; TRBD1 matches at 9 bases. Germline V gene data show CDR1 as SEHNR and CDR2 as FQNEAQ (reference sequence). This CDR3 has 11 residues. In DNA form, the CDR3 reads TGTGCCAGCAGCTTAGGGGACAGGGAGGTCTTC. This gives the protein CASSLGDREVF.